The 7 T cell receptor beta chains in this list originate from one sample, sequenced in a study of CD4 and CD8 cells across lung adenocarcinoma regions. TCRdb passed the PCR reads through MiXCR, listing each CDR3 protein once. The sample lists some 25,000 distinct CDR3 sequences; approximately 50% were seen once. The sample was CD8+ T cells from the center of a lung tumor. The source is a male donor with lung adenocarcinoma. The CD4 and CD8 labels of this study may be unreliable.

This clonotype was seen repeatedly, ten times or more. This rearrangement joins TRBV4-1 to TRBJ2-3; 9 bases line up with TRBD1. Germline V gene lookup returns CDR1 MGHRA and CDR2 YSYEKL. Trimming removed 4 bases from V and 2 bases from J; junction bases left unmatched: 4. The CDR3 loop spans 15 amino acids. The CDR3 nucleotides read TGCGCCAGCAGCCCCAGGGACAGGGTCACAGATACGCAGTATTTT. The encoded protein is CASSPRDRVTDTQYF.

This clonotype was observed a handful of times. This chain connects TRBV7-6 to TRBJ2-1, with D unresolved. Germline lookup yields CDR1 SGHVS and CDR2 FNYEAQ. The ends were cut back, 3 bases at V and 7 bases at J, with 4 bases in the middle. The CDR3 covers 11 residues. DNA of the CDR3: TGTGCCAGCAGCTTGGGGAATGAGCAGTTCTTC. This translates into CASSLGNEQFF.

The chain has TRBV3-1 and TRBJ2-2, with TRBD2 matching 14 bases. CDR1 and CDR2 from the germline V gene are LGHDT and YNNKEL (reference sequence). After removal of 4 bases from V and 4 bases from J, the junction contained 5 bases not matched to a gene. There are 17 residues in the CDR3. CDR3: CASSRTSGRRVTGELFF. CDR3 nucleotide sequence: TGTGCCAGCAGCCGGACTAGCGGGAGGCGGGTCACCGGGGAGCTGTTTTTT.

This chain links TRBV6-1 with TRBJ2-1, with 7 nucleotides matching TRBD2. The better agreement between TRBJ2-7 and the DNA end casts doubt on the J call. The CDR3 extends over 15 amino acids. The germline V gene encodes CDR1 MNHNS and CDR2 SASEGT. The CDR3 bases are TGTGCCAGCAGTGAAGGGGGGGGGGGCTCCTACGAGCAGTACTTC. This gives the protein CASSEGGGGSYEQYF.

The CDR3 sequence: CASSQPLRSGEQYF. In DNA, the CDR3 is TGCGCCAGCAGCCAGCCCCTGCGATCTGGCGAGCAGTACTTC. The rearrangement joins TRBV4-1 to TRBJ2-5; D call uncertain. The assigned J gene may be wrong: the sequence end matches TRBJ2-7 better. This CDR3 contains 14 residues. Germline V gives CDR1 MGHRA, CDR2 YSYEKL.

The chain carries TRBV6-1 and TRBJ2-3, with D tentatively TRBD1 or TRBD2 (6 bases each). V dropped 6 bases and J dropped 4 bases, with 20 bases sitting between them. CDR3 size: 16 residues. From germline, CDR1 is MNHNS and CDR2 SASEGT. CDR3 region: CASRGVGGRAPDTQYF. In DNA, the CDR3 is TGTGCCAGCAGAGGGGTCGGGGGCCGGGCCCCAGATACGCAGTATTTT.

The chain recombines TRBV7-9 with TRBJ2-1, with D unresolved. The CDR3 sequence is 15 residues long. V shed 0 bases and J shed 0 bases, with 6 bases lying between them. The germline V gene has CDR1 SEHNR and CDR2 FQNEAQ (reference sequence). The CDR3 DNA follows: TGTGCCAGCAGCTTAGCGGGGTACTCCTACAATGAGCAGTTCTTC. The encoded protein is CASSLAGYSYNEQFF. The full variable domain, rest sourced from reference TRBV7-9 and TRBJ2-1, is DTGVSQNPRHKITKRGQNVTFRCDPISEHNRLYWYRQTLGQGPEFLTYFQNEAQLEKSRLLSDRFSAERPKGSFSTLEIQRTEQGDSAMYLCASSLAGYSYNEQFFGPGTRLTVL.